Sequencing of this T cell receptor beta chain was carried out in a study of shared clonotypes between healthy human individuals. Overall study context: CD4 naive and CD4 memory each took three plates per donor, while CD8 naive took two and CD8 memory one. Study-wide points: Generation probability values for non-shared clonotypes were lower than those for clonotypes shared by all four donors. Rarefaction revealed incomplete sorted-subset sequencing despite large depth.

Deep level was the assay's run setting. Assay: immunoSEQ multiplex PCR; the TCRdb copy retains only in-frame clones and omits some. The data hold more than 2,000,000 clones, with over 90% observed a single time. About this clone itself: Its antigen is undetermined.

V lost 5 bases, J lost 4 bases, and 7 bases stayed unmatched. The CDR3 is made up of 15 amino acids. The V gene's germline CDR1 is MDHEN and CDR2 SYDVKM. What was sequenced was naive CD4+ T cells from PBMCs. Stated subset: CD45RA+ positively selected. The receptor was isolated from a man between 18 and 35 years old in good health. Some clones in this sample may be carry-over from other donors' samples. The V gene is TRBV28, the J gene TRBJ2-1; the match to TRBD2 covers 8 bases. The CDR3 DNA reads TGTGCCAGCAGTCTGGTAACTAGCGGTTACAATGAGCAGTTCTTC. Translating it yields CASSLVTSGYNEQFF. The variable domain in full, completed from reference TRBV28 and TRBJ2-1, reads DVKVTQSSRYLVKRTGEKVFLECVQDMDHENMFWYRQDPGLGLRLIYFSYDVKMKEKGDIPEGYSVSREKKERFSLILESASTNQTSMYLCASSLVTSGYNEQFFGPGTRLTVL.